A selection of T cell receptor beta chains follows, all from one sample in a study of blood T cell repertoires in COVID-19. Produced via immunoSEQ multiplex PCR; TCRdb's table is partial and in-frame only. The sample holds over 40,000 clones, roughly 88% seen once. Material: peripheral blood. The origin of the receptors is a human donor in a cohort sampled during active COVID-19. CDR3s include the opening cysteine and the closing phenylalanine or tryptophan. The D gene is left open where the match is weak. The listing skips clone size in some rows; elsewhere it reads once, few, many or a size class.

cdr3_nt,cdr3_aa,d_call,j_call,v_call,clone_size
TGTGCCAGTAGGGACAGGGAGGATACGCAGTATTTT,CASRDREDTQYF,TRBD1,TRBJ2-3,TRBV10-3,.
TGTGCCACCAGCAGAGGACAGGGTCAAATCACAGATACGCAGTATTTT,CATSRGQGQITDTQYF,TRBD1,TRBJ2-3,TRBV15,.
TGTGCCAGTAGGGGGGGACTAGCGGGACTCGCCTCGGATGAGCAGTTCTTC,CASRGGLAGLASDEQFF,TRBD2,TRBJ2-1,TRBV19,.
TGTGCCAGCAGTTTAGTCTCTAACACTGAAGCTTTCTTT,CASSLVSNTEAFF,.,TRBJ1-1,TRBV28,.
TGCGCCAGCAGCTTGGAACCGGCAGGGGGCAACTATGGCTACACCTTC,CASSLEPAGGNYGYTF,TRBD1,TRBJ1-2,TRBV5-1,.
TGTGCCAGCAGCCTCGGGCAGGGGGACACCGGGGAGCTGTTTTTT,CASSLGQGDTGELFF,TRBD1,TRBJ2-2,TRBV11-3,few
TGTGCCAGTAGTAGGGACATCCACGCCACTGGAAACACCATATATTTT,CASSRDIHATGNTIYF,.,TRBJ1-3,TRBV19,.
TGCAGCGTCCGTTTAAACACTGAAGCTTTCTTT,CSVRLNTEAFF,.,TRBJ1-1,TRBV29-1,.
TGCGCCAGCAGCCAAGGACAGGAAGGTTGGGAAAAACTGTTTTTT,CASSQGQEGWEKLFF,.,TRBJ1-4,TRBV4-3,once
TGTGCCAGCAGCGTAGCTGTATCCACAGATACGCAGTATTTT,CASSVAVSTDTQYF,.,TRBJ2-3,TRBV9,.
TGTGCCAGCAGCCCCGGGGGACTAGCGGGACAAACCGGGGAGCTGTTTTTT,CASSPGGLAGQTGELFF,TRBD2,TRBJ2-2,TRBV5-4,.
TGTGCCAGCAGAATGACAGGGAACACTGAAGCTTTCTTT,CASRMTGNTEAFF,.,TRBJ1-1,TRBV6-5,.
TGTGCCAGCAGCTTAGCATCTAGCGAGGTTTTAGAGCAGTACTTC,CASSLASSEVLEQYF,.,TRBJ2-7,TRBV7-2,few
TGTGCCAGCAGTCAGGCAGGGGGTATCACAGATACGCAGTATTTT,CASSQAGGITDTQYF,TRBD1,TRBJ2-3,TRBV28,.
TGCGCCAGCAGCCAAGATATGACCGGGGGGTCTAGCACAGATACGCAGTATTTT,CASSQDMTGGSSTDTQYF,TRBD2,TRBJ2-3,TRBV4-3,.
TGTGCCAGCAGCGCCTCTAGCGGACTTTACAATGAGCAGTTCTTC,CASSASSGLYNEQFF,TRBD2,TRBJ2-1,TRBV9,.
TGTGCCAGTAGTATAAAGGGGACAGGGGTAAGCAATCAGCCCCAGCATTTT,CASSIKGTGVSNQPQHF,TRBD1,TRBJ1-5,TRBV19,few
TGTGCCAGCAGCCATCGTGAAGGGACTAGCGGCACCGTTGACATTCAGTACTTC,CASSHREGTSGTVDIQYF,TRBD2,TRBJ2-4,TRBV7-9,.
TGTGCCAGCAGCTTGGGCGATCAGCCCCAGCATTTT,CASSLGDQPQHF,.,TRBJ1-5,TRBV5-5,.
TGTGCCAGCAGTTCTCAGGGGGCGGAGGAGACCTACGAGCAGTACTTC,CASSSQGAEETYEQYF,TRBD1,TRBJ2-7,TRBV28,.
TGTGCCAGCAGTTTAAAATGGCGGGACAGGGTAGCTGAGCAGTTCTTC,CASSLKWRDRVAEQFF,TRBD1,TRBJ2-1,TRBV28,.
TGTGCCAGCAGCTGGACGACAGATCAGCCCCAGCATTTT,CASSWTTDQPQHF,.,TRBJ1-5,TRBV7-2,.
TGTGCCACCAGTGATTCTGGAGGGCCGGGGGAGACCCAGTACTTC,CATSDSGGPGETQYF,.,TRBJ2-5,TRBV24-1,.
TGTGCCAGCAGTCAGGGGGGTACTGGAAACACCATATATTTT,CASSQGGTGNTIYF,TRBD1,TRBJ1-3,TRBV6-5,.
TGTGCTCACCGGGACAGGGGCAACACTGAAGCTTTCTTT,CAHRDRGNTEAFF,TRBD1,TRBJ1-1,TRBV6-5,.
TGCAGCGTTGGACAGGGGCCCACCGGGGAGCTGTTTTTT,CSVGQGPTGELFF,TRBD1,TRBJ2-2,TRBV29-1,.
TGTGCCAGCAATATTCTCAATCAGCCCCAGCATTTT,CASNILNQPQHF,.,TRBJ1-5,TRBV28,once
TGCGCCAGCAGCCAAGATCCGCAGGTTAACACTGAAGCTTTCTTT,CASSQDPQVNTEAFF,.,TRBJ1-1,TRBV4-3,.
TGTGCCATCAGTTCCACAGGGGGCTTTCAGCCCCAGCATTTT,CAISSTGGFQPQHF,TRBD1,TRBJ1-5,TRBV10-3,.
TGTGCCATCAGGCATCGGGACACAGATAATTCACCCCTCCACTTT,CAIRHRDTDNSPLHF,.,TRBJ1-6,TRBV10-3,.
TGCAGCGTTGGTCAGGGCGCTGGTGGCTACACCTTC,CSVGQGAGGYTF,.,TRBJ1-2,TRBV29-1,.